These T cell receptor beta chains were read from a single sample in a study of cytomegalovirus exposure and HLA in healthy donors. Produced via immunoSEQ multiplex PCR; TCRdb's table is partial and in-frame only. The sample lists approximately 150,000 clones; approximately 82% were seen once. The sequenced material came from PBMCs. These receptors were taken from a man aged 18-30 years in good health and CMV-seropositive. Both conserved end residues are part of each CDR3. D genes are given only for firm matches. Size tells how often a clone was seen (once, few, many) or the class of an expanded clone, and some rows leave it out.

>once|TRBV5-4|TRBJ2-1|.
TGTGCCAGCAGCCCGGGATCGGAGCAGTTCTTC
CASSPGSEQFF
>.|TRBV4-2|TRBJ1-5|.
TGTGCCAGCAGCCAAAGGGGGTATAGCAATCAGCCCCAGCATTTT
CASSQRGYSNQPQHF
>.|TRBV19|TRBJ2-1|TRBD2
TGTGCCAGTAGTATAGGACGACTAGCGGGAGCCAATGAGCAGTTCTTC
CASSIGRLAGANEQFF
>.|TRBV29-1|TRBJ2-1|.
TGCAGCGTTGCTCCGGCGGTCGCTTGGCTAAATGAGCAGTTCTTC
CSVAPAVAWLNEQFF
>.|TRBV15|TRBJ1-5|.
TGTGCCACCGGGCCTGCAGGGAACGTTGCTAGCAATCAGCCCCAGCATTTT
CATGPAGNVASNQPQHF
>.|TRBV19|TRBJ2-1|TRBD2
TGTGCCAGTAATAGCGCTAGCGGGAACCGAGCACAGTTCTTC
CASNSASGNRAQFF
>once|TRBV6-6|TRBJ2-1|.
TGTGCCAGCACCCGCATTGGCGGATACTACAATGAGCAGTTCTTC
CASTRIGGYYNEQFF
>.|TRBV30|TRBJ2-5|.
TGTGCCTGGAGTGGTACGGGCCAAGAGACCCAGTACTTC
CAWSGTGQETQYF
>.|TRBV28|TRBJ1-1|.
TGTGCCAGCAATCCAGGGATGGGGGGGGGACAAGCTTTCTTT
CASNPGMGGGQAFF
>.|TRBV9|TRBJ2-1|TRBD2
TGTGCCAGCAGCGTGTCCCCTCTGGCGGGAGAGAATGAGCAGTTCTTC
CASSVSPLAGENEQFF
>.|TRBV6-5|TRBJ2-7|TRBD2
TGTGCCAGCAGTTGGACCACTAGCGGGAGGCCGCGGGAGCAGTACTTC
CASSWTTSGRPREQYF
>.|TRBV5-8|TRBJ1-2|TRBD1
TGTGCCAGCAGCATGATCCGGGACAGGGAGTCCTATGGCTACACCTTC
CASSMIRDRESYGYTF
>.|TRBV5-4|TRBJ1-6|TRBD1
TGTGCCAGCAGCTGGTCCCGACAGGGAAGGGGGAATTCACCCCTCCACTTT
CASSWSRQGRGNSPLHF
>once|TRBV30|TRBJ1-1|.
TGTGCCTGGGACTTTGACAGGCGCACTGAAGCTTTCTTT
CAWDFDRRTEAFF
>.|TRBV29-1|TRBJ1-3|.
TGCAGCGTTGAAGTGGTCGGGGATGGAAACACCATATATTTT
CSVEVVGDGNTIYF
>few|TRBV29-1|TRBJ2-7|.
TGCAGCGTTGCCAGGGATCGAAACTACGAGCAGTACTTC
CSVARDRNYEQYF
>.|TRBV28|TRBJ2-1|.
TGTGCCAGTCATACACCTAGGCGGGAGCAGTTCTTC
CASHTPRREQFF
>few|TRBV29-1|TRBJ2-7|TRBD1
TGCAGCGTACCCGGGACAGCACCCTACGAGCAGTACTTC
CSVPGTAPYEQYF
>.|TRBV18|TRBJ1-5|TRBD1
TGTGCCCGCTCACCATGGACAGGGGCGAACAATCAGCCCCAGCATTTT
CARSPWTGANNQPQHF
>.|TRBV9|TRBJ2-7|.
TGTGCCAGCAGCGCACAGGCTGTAAGCTCCTACGAGCAGTACTTC
CASSAQAVSSYEQYF
>.|TRBV9|TRBJ1-2|.
TGTGCCAGCAGCGGGGGCTCCACTCGGTATGGCTACACCTTC
CASSGGSTRYGYTF
>.|TRBV15|TRBJ2-1|TRBD1
TGTGCCACCAGCCCCCGGACAGGGTTTCCCTACAATGAGCAGTTCTTC
CATSPRTGFPYNEQFF
>.|TRBV7-9|TRBJ1-4|.
TGTGCCAGCAGCTTAGGAGGGGGTGTCGAAAAACTGTTTTTT
CASSLGGGVEKLFF
>.|TRBV10-2|TRBJ2-5|.
TGCGCCAGCAGCCCGACAGGAGAGACCCAGTACTTC
CASSPTGETQYF
>.|TRBV6-4|TRBJ2-1|TRBD2
TGTGCCAGCAGCCCCCAGGGGACTAGCACTAATGAGCAGTTCTTC
CASSPQGTSTNEQFF
>.|TRBV9|TRBJ2-1|TRBD2
TGTGCCAGCAGCGTAGCTACTAGCGGGAGTTCATATGAGCAGTTCTTC
CASSVATSGSSYEQFF
>.|TRBV29-1|TRBJ2-3|.
TGCAGCGTTGGTGATAGTACGGCAGATACGCAGTATTTT
CSVGDSTADTQYF
>.|TRBV7-9|TRBJ1-2|TRBD1
TGTGCCAGTAGATCGGGACAGGGGCCCGGGGGCTACACCTTC
CASRSGQGPGGYTF
>.|TRBV7-9|TRBJ2-7|TRBD2
TGTGCCAGCAGCTTAGCCGGGCTAGCGGGACCCGAACAGTACTTC
CASSLAGLAGPEQYF
>.|TRBV7-2|TRBJ2-4|TRBD2
TGTGCCAGCAGATTAGGGACTAGCGGGGGCGGGGTTGGCATTCAGTACTTC
CASRLGTSGGGVGIQYF
>.|TRBV18|TRBJ1-1|TRBD1
TGTGCCAGCTCACCGAGGGGGCTGAACACTGAAGCTTTCTTT
CASSPRGLNTEAFF
>once|TRBV2|TRBJ1-5|.
TGTGCCAGCGGACTCAATCTTCGAGGCAATCAGCCCCAGCATTTT
CASGLNLRGNQPQHF
>.|TRBV5-1|TRBJ1-1|TRBD1
TGCGCCAGCAGCTCGGGACAGCTGAACACTGAAGCTTTCTTT
CASSSGQLNTEAFF
>few|TRBV7-8|TRBJ2-1|TRBD2
TGTGCCAGCAGCCGTGGACTAGCGGGGTACAATGAGCAGTTCTTC
CASSRGLAGYNEQFF
>.|TRBV29-1|TRBJ2-7|.
TGCAGCGGCCTTCGGAGAGGGGAGCAGTACTTC
CSGLRRGEQYF
>.|TRBV18|TRBJ2-7|TRBD1
TGTGCCAGCTCACGACAGACAGGGGACGAGCAGTACTTC
CASSRQTGDEQYF
>.|TRBV6-1|TRBJ2-1|.
TGTGCCAGCAGTGCACGGGACATACTCTACAATGAGCAGTTCTTC
CASSARDILYNEQFF
>.|TRBV19|TRBJ2-4|TRBD2
TGTGCCAGTAGTACCCTACGGGGGGGGCCGGGAAACATTCAGTACTTC
CASSTLRGGPGNIQYF
>.|TRBV19|TRBJ1-5|.
TGTGCCAGTAGACCGGGACAAATAAACCAGCCCCAGCATTTT
CASRPGQINQPQHF
>few|TRBV7-9|TRBJ2-5|.
TGTGCCAGCAGCCGATTAATGACGGCGGATCAAGAGACCCAGTACTTC
CASSRLMTADQETQYF
>.|TRBV4-1|TRBJ2-7|.
TGCGCCAGCAGCCAAGTACAGGGAGCGTCCTACGAGCAGTACTTC
CASSQVQGASYEQYF
>.|TRBV29-1|TRBJ2-1|TRBD2
TGCAGCGTTGGAGGGCGGGAGCCTCCTTACAATGAGCAGTTCTTC
CSVGGREPPYNEQFF
>.|TRBV27|TRBJ2-7|TRBD2
TGTGCCAGCAGCCGGTCTAAGGCGGGAGTCTACGAGCAGTACTTC
CASSRSKAGVYEQYF